The clone carrying this T cell receptor (beta chain) was counted once. Trimming removed 4 bases at V and 3 bases at J, with 10 bases between. Germline V CDR1 and CDR2: SGHTA, FQGTGA. The CDR3 is 13 residues long. The time point was: after dendritic cell vaccination, including at tumor progression/relapse. The data were obtained in a study of glioma-infiltrating T cells after dendritic cell vaccination. The wider study: Glioblastoma patients came from Phase I and II dendritic cell vaccination trials.

Up to about 2 ug genomic DNA was used for TCRB CDR3 amplification. Only in-frame clones appear in the TCRdb table, and some are missing; sequencing was by immunoSEQ multiplex PCR. The sample includes roughly 62,000 clones, roughly 83% of them seen just once. The J gene is TRBJ2-7, the V gene TRBV7-3; TRBD1 is a possible D gene (6 bases). The clonotype was recovered from a human donor with glioblastoma. This specimen consisted of blood, obtained after dendritic cell vaccination. CDR3 sequence reads: CASSSTGSYEQYF. The CDR3 region has the DNA TGTGCCAGCAGCTCTACAGGGAGCTACGAGCAGTACTTC.